The 30 T cell receptor beta chains listed next were all sequenced from one sample in a study of cytotoxic CD8 clonotypes in ibrutinib-treated CLL. Clones were sequenced by immunoSEQ multiplex PCR, and TCRdb holds only the in-frame ones, with some missing. Among some 150,000 clones listed, more than 75% were seen once. The material sequenced was PBMCs, taken after 24 months of ibrutinib treatment. The receptors shown here come from a human donor with chronic lymphocytic leukemia.

This clone is categorized as medium-sized. The rearrangement links TRBV5-8 to TRBJ2-1, with D unclear. The CDR3 length is 10 residues. Trimming took 8 bases from V and 9 from J, leaving 9 bases between them. Germline lookup yields CDR1 SGHTS and CDR2 YDEGEE. The CDR3 DNA follows: TGTGCCAGGGGCCGGAGTGAGCAGTTCTTC. Translating it yields CARGRSEQFF.

The chain recombines TRBV7-9 with TRBJ2-7, with 13 bases identical to TRBD2. Germline V gene lookup returns CDR1 SEHNR and CDR2 FQNEAQ (reference sequence). This CDR3 spans 15 amino acids. The junction had 7 bases not matched to a gene; V was cut back by 5 bases and J by 6 bases. The CDR3 here is CASSAGTSGMGEQYF. The CDR3 bases are TGTGCCAGCAGCGCCGGGACTAGCGGGATGGGCGAGCAGTACTTC.

CDR3: CASLPARVNSYEQYF. The CDR3 region has the DNA TGTGCCAGCCTCCCCGCGAGGGTTAACTCCTACGAGCAGTACTTC. The V call is TRBV28, the J call TRBJ2-7; TRBD2 might be the D (5 bases). V gave up 8 bases and J gave up 0 bases, with 17 bases separating them. The germline gives CDR1 MDHEN, CDR2 SYDVKM. The CDR3 sequence is 15 residues long.

This clone was picked up a small number of times. The chain employs TRBV6-6 and TRBJ1-4; D may be TRBD1 (5 bases). CDR1 and CDR2 (germline): MNHNY, SVGAGI (reference sequence). The CDR3 has 15 residues. V lost 6 bases and J 5 bases, leaving 16 bases between the germline ends. The CDR3 DNA sequence: TGTGCCAGCAGACTCCGGGGACGGTCCAATGAAAAACTGTTTTTT. This encodes CASRLRGRSNEKLFF.

This clone is labeled medium-sized (0.01 to 0.1%). V and J are TRBV30 and TRBJ1-2, with unresolved D. Germline lookup yields CDR1 GTSNPN and CDR2 SVGIG (reference sequence). The CDR3 runs to 13 residues. Trimming stripped 2 bases from V and 4 bases from J, with 11 bases between. DNA for the CDR3: TGTGCCTGGAGTCTGGACGTAGGCTATGGCTACACCTTC. This translates into CAWSLDVGYGYTF.

This clone was picked up one time. The chain couples TRBV19 to TRBJ1-5, with no clear D. Trimming left V 3 bases short and J 4 bases short, with 25 bases between. Germline CDR1 reads LNHDA; CDR2 reads SQIVND (reference sequence). The CDR3 length is 19 residues. CDR3 coding DNA: TGTGCCAGTAGTATCCCCCCCCCGACCCGAGTTGGGTCTAATCAGCCCCAGCATTTT. It yields the protein CASSIPPPTRVGSNQPQHF.

The chain links TRBV5-6 to TRBJ2-5; D remains unclear. V shed 4 bases and J shed 5 bases, with 21 bases lying between them. The CDR3 has 16 residues. Germline loops: CDR1 SGHDT, CDR2 YYEEEE. The CDR3 protein is CASSPFDGDAGETQYF. CDR3 nucleotide sequence: TGTGCCAGCAGCCCCTTTGATGGCGATGCTGGGGAGACCCAGTACTTC.

This chain uses TRBV5-1 with TRBJ1-1, with TRBD1 as a possible D gene (5 bases). The CDR3 is 14 amino acids. Trimming removed 0 bases at V and 6 bases at J, with 12 bases between. The V gene's germline CDR1 is SGHRS and CDR2 YFSETQ. CDR3 sequence reads: CASSLGGRRSEAFF. Written as DNA, the CDR3 is TGCGCCAGCAGCTTGGGGGGCAGGCGGTCTGAAGCTTTCTTT.

This chain links TRBV28 with TRBJ2-4; D not resolved. The CDR3 spans 15 residues. CDR1 is MDHEN, CDR2 SYDVKM, per germline. V was cut by 7 bases and J by 2 bases, with 15 bases left in between. The CDR3 loop reads CASNPPGLPKNIQYF. The DNA of the CDR3 is TGTGCCAGCAACCCGCCCGGGTTGCCCAAAAACATTCAGTACTTC.

V and J are TRBV7-9 and TRBJ1-1; D is ambiguous. The germline V gene encodes CDR1 SEHNR and CDR2 FQNEAQ (reference sequence). The CDR3 sequence is 13 residues long. V was pared by 5 bases and J by 1 base, with 8 bases between. This CDR3 reads CASSRTGNTEAFF. CDR3 sequence (DNA): TGTGCCAGCAGCCGAACGGGGAACACTGAAGCTTTCTTT.

Comment on this clone: The sample has other DNA sequences that encode this CDR3 too. The chain joins TRBV10-3 to TRBJ2-7, with D perhaps matching TRBD1 (6 bases). Germline V gives CDR1 ENHRY, CDR2 SYGVKD. Between the trimmed V and J ends, which lost 0 bases and 3 bases, there was a span of 9 bases. The CDR3 runs to 14 residues. The CDR3 DNA is TGTGCCATCAGTGAGTCGACAGGCAGCTACGAGCAGTACTTC. This codes for CAISESTGSYEQYF.

This clone appeared a few times. V gene TRBV10-3 combines with J gene TRBJ1-4; D might be TRBD1 (6 bases). Germline CDR1 ENHRY, CDR2 SYGVKD. Deletions cut 5 bases from V and 4 bases from J, with 11 bases between. The CDR3 is made up of 14 amino acids. The CDR3, as DNA: TGTGCCATCAGTCCAGGGGAGGATAATGAAAAACTGTTTTTT. Amino acid sequence: CAISPGEDNEKLFF.

The chain is built from TRBV27 and TRBJ1-1; no firm D call. Germline V lookup: CDR1 MNHEY, CDR2 SMNVEV (reference sequence). This CDR3 comprises 15 residues. V was pared by 8 bases and J by 1 base, with 17 bases between. CDR3 loop: CASAPIRHRNTEAFF. The CDR3 DNA reads as TGTGCCAGCGCCCCGATTCGACACCGGAACACTGAAGCTTTCTTT.

This clone was detected ten times or more. The gene calls are TRBV7-9 and TRBJ2-2; 7 bases are shared with TRBD1. CDR3 length: 15 residues. Germline V CDR1 and CDR2: SEHNR, FQNEAQ (reference sequence). Germline trimming cut 5 bases from V and 7 bases from J; bases unmatched to any gene: 10. The CDR3 sequence: CASSTWTGRRGELFF. The CDR3 bases are TGTGCCAGCAGCACCTGGACAGGCCGGCGCGGGGAGCTGTTTTTT.

The chain is built from TRBV5-6 and TRBJ1-1; possible D gene TRBD1, 5 bases. With 4 bases removed from V and 4 bases from J, the gap between germline ends came to 17 bases. Germline loops: CDR1 SGHDT, CDR2 YYEEEE. The CDR3 has 15 amino acids. CDR3 region: CASSRGWGVGTEAFF. The CDR3 nucleotides read TGTGCCAGCAGCCGAGGGTGGGGCGTGGGCACTGAAGCTTTCTTT.

J is TRBJ2-1 and V is TRBV7-2; unclear D gene. CDR1 SGHTA and CDR2 FQGNSA come from the germline V gene. The CDR3 extends over 14 amino acids. V was shortened by 5 bases and J by 5 bases, with 13 bases between the two germline ends. CDR3: CASSPGPADNEQFF. The DNA of the CDR3 is TGTGCCAGCAGCCCAGGTCCGGCAGACAATGAGCAGTTCTTC.

This clone appeared a single time. The chain has TRBV9 and TRBJ2-5; 8 bases match TRBD2. CDR3 size: 13 residues. Germline trimming cut 6 bases from V and 9 bases from J; bases unmatched to any gene: 10. In germline, CDR1 is SGDLS, CDR2 YYNGEE. The CDR3 is CASTPGGEGAQYF. CDR3 bases: TGTGCCAGCACCCCCGGGGGGGAGGGCGCCCAGTACTTC.

This sequence joins TRBV11-3 and TRBJ2-6; D possibly matches TRBD1 or TRBD2 (5 bases each). Per the germline V gene, CDR1 is SGHNT and CDR2 is YENEEA. The CDR3 consists of 16 residues. V was shortened by 5 bases and J by 2 bases, with 13 bases between the two germline ends. The CDR3 sequence: CASSGGPEPGANVLTF. Here the CDR3 DNA reads TGTGCCAGCAGCGGGGGTCCGGAACCTGGGGCCAACGTCCTGACTTTC.

With regard to this clone: This same CDR3 is encoded by further DNA sequences in the sample. The V gene is TRBV28, the J gene TRBJ2-7; D is unresolved. V lost 4 bases and J lost 2, with 6 bases in between. Germline V gives CDR1 MDHEN, CDR2 SYDVKM. The CDR3 is made up of 12 amino acids. The CDR3 bases are TGTGCCAGCAGTTCACGCACCTACGAGCAGTACTTC. Encoded protein: CASSSRTYEQYF.

The rearrangement uses TRBV11-3 and TRBJ2-1, with 7 bases lining up with TRBD2. The CDR3 has 17 amino acids. Trimming removed 2 bases from V and 6 bases from J; junction bases left unmatched: 13. Germline CDR1 reads SGHNT; CDR2 reads YENEEA. Here the CDR3 reads CASSLSGWAGATNEQFF. The CDR3 DNA sequence: TGTGCCAGCAGCTTATCGGGGTGGGCGGGAGCGACCAATGAGCAGTTCTTC.

On this clone: Other DNA sequences in this specimen translate into the identical CDR3. This chain connects TRBV28 to TRBJ1-5; D gene unclear. The CDR3 contains 12 residues. The ends were cut back, 6 bases at V and 1 base at J, with 4 bases in the middle. The germline V gene encodes CDR1 MDHEN and CDR2 SYDVKM. This chain's CDR3 is CASRDSNQPQHF. The CDR3 DNA sequence: TGTGCCAGCAGGGACAGCAATCAGCCCCAGCATTTT.

This clone is medium-sized. The same CDR3 is also encoded by other DNA sequences in this sample. The chain links TRBV28 to TRBJ2-5; D remains ambiguous. The CDR3 consists of 10 residues. The V gene lost 5 bases and the J gene lost 5 bases, with 3 bases spanning the gap. From germline, CDR1 is MDHEN and CDR2 SYDVKM. Here the CDR3 DNA reads TGTGCCAGCAGTGGGGAGACCCAGTACTTC. This sequence encodes CASSGETQYF.

This clone is deemed medium-sized (0.01 to 0.1%). V and J are TRBV9 and TRBJ1-3, with TRBD1 identical over 9 bases. The V segment lost 3 bases and the J segment 4 bases; nucleotides outside the gene matches: 2. The CDR3 has 14 residues. The germline V gene has CDR1 SGDLS and CDR2 YYNGEE. The CDR3 region is CASSAGQGGNTIYF. The DNA for the CDR3 is TGTGCCAGCAGCGCCGGACAGGGGGGAAACACCATATATTTT.

This clone appeared a few times. The chain carries TRBV28 and TRBJ1-6; TRBD1 is a possible D gene (6 bases). V lost 6 bases to trimming and J lost 6 bases, with 9 bases between them. This CDR3 region has 13 residues. Germline V gene data show CDR1 as MDHEN and CDR2 as SYDVKM. The CDR3 coding sequence is TGTGCCAGCAGGGCGGACAGTAATTCACCCCTCCACTTT. Translation gives CASRADSNSPLHF.

The rearrangement uses TRBV2 and TRBJ2-7; D is uncertain. Germline values: CDR1 SNHLY, CDR2 FYNNEI. The CDR3 loop spans 15 amino acids. V was clipped by 4 bases and J by 2 bases, with 15 bases between them. CDR3 DNA: TGTGCCAGCAGTGTCGGCGGCCATTCCACCTACGAGCAGTACTTC. This codes for CASSVGGHSTYEQYF.

The chain links TRBV27 to TRBJ2-3; D is ambiguous. The CDR3 runs 14 residues. Germline V CDR1 and CDR2: MNHEY, SMNVEV (reference sequence). V lost 6 bases and J 2 bases, leaving 12 bases between the germline ends. The CDR3 region is CASSPDRYTDTQYF. CDR3 coding DNA: TGTGCCAGCAGCCCGGACCGATACACAGATACGCAGTATTTT.

The chain links TRBV4-2 to TRBJ2-2, with 12 bases fitting TRBD2. The germline gives CDR1 LGHNA, CDR2 YNFKEQ. This CDR3 spans 17 amino acids. The V segment lost 2 bases and the J segment 7 bases; nucleotides outside the gene matches: 8. The CDR3 loop is CASSQPTSGSGHGELFF. Written as DNA, the CDR3 is TGTGCCAGCAGCCAACCGACTAGCGGGAGTGGTCACGGGGAGCTGTTTTTT.

As for this clone: Other DNA sequences of this sample code for an identical CDR3. The CDR3 DNA reads TGTGCCAGCAGTGGTGGCAGCCTCTCCTACGAGCAGTACTTC. This translates into CASSGGSLSYEQYF. V is TRBV2 and J is TRBJ2-7; no clear D gene. The V end lost 4 bases, the J end lost 0 bases, and 10 bases lay between the germline ends. CDR3 size: 14 residues. Germline assignment: CDR1 SNHLY and CDR2 FYNNEI.

The chain links TRBV4-1 to TRBJ1-2; TRBD1 might be the D (5 bases). Trimming stripped 1 base from V and 2 bases from J, with 17 bases between. The germline V gene encodes CDR1 MGHRA and CDR2 YSYEKL. This CDR3 is 17 amino acids long. CDR3 DNA: TGCGCCAGCAGCCAAGGGGGGGAGAGGACCTTGAACTATGGCTACACCTTC. Residues: CASSQGGERTLNYGYTF.

This clone was detected only once. The V call is TRBV27, the J call TRBJ1-2; a weak D match, TRBD1 (6 bases). The CDR3 length is 16 residues. Per the germline V gene, CDR1 is MNHEY and CDR2 is SMNVEV (reference sequence). Trimming took off 8 bases at V and 4 bases at J, with 23 bases between the two ends. The CDR3 sequence: CASGSPGQGTGYGYTF. The CDR3 nucleotides read TGTGCCAGCGGGTCCCCGGGGCAGGGGACGGGCTATGGCTACACCTTC.